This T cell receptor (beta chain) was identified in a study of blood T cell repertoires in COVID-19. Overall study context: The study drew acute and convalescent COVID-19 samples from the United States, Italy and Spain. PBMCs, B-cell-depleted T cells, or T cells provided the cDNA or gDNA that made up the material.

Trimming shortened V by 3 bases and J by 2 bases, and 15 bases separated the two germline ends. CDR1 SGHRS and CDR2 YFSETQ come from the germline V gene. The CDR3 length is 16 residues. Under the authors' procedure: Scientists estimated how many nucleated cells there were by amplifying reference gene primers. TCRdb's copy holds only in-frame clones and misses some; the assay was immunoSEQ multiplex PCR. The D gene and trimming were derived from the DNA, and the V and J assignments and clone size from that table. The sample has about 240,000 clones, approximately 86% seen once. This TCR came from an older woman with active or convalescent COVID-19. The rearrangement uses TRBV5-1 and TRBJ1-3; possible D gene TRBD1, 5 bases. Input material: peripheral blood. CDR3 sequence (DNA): TGCGCCAGCAGCTGGGGGGAGGTCGTAACTGGAAACACCATATATTTT. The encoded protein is CASSWGEVVTGNTIYF.